This T cell receptor beta chain is from a study of control samples from healthy donors and cancer patients. This clone was detected once. This CDR3 region has 17 residues. The trim removed 0 bases at V and 2 bases at J, leaving 10 bases unmatched. Germline lookup yields CDR1 LGHNA and CDR2 YNFKEQ. Assay: immunoSEQ multiplex PCR; the TCRdb copy retains only in-frame clones and omits some. Of over 50,000 clones listed, 70% to 90% are singletons. V gene TRBV4-2 combines with J gene TRBJ2-7; TRBD1 agrees at 7 bases. Material: blood. The source is a man between 50 and 59 years old in good health. The CDR3 nucleotides are TGTGCCAGCAGCCAAGATCTAGAGACAGGGATCGCCTACGAGCAGTACTTC. This encodes CASSQDLETGIAYEQYF.